This entry describes one T cell receptor (beta chain). The method was immunoSEQ multiplex PCR; TCRdb's version includes in-frame clones alone and lacks a portion of them. This sample has a few hundred thousand clones, with approximately 88% found just once. From germline, CDR1 is MNHEY and CDR2 SMNVEV (reference sequence). The CDR3 is made up of 15 amino acids. Trimming took off 5 bases at V and 0 bases at J, with 13 bases between the two ends. This sample stems from a study of blood T cell repertoires in COVID-19. Study summary: The origin of the acute and convalescent COVID-19 samples was the United States, Italy and Spain. From T cells, B-cell-depleted T cells, or PBMCs came the material, which was cDNA or gDNA.

The sample consisted of peripheral blood. The clonotype originates from a human donor in a cohort sampled during active COVID-19. The chain is built from TRBV27 and TRBJ1-1; tentatively, D is TRBD1 (6 bases). The CDR3, as DNA: TGTGCCAGCAGTCTATACGGACAGATGAACACTGAAGCTTTCTTT. It yields the protein CASSLYGQMNTEAFF.